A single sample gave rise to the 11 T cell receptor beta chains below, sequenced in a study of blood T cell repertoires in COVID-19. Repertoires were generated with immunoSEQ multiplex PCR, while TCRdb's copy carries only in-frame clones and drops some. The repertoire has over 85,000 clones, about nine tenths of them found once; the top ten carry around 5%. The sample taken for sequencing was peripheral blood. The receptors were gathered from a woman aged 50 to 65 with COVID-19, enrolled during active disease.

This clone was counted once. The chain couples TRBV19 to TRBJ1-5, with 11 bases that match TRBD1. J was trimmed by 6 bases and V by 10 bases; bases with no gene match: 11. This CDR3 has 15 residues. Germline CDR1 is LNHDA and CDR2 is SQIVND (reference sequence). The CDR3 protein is CATGQGGGFGQPQHF. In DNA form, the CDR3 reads TGTGCCACGGGACAGGGGGGGGGTTTTGGTCAGCCCCAGCATTTT.

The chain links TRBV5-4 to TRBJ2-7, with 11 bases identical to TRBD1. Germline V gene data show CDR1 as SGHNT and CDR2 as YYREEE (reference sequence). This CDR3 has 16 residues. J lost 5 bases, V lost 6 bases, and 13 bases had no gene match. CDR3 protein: CASTQLTDRGLHEQYF. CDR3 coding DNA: TGTGCCAGCACCCAACTGACGGACAGGGGGCTTCACGAGCAGTACTTC.

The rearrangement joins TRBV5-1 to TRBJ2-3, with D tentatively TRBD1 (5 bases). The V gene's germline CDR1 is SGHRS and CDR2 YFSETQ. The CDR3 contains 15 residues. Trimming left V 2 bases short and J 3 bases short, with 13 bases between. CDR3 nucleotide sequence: TGCGCCAGCAGCTTCCTGGACATCTGGACAGATACGCAGTATTTT. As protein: CASSFLDIWTDTQYF.

The CDR3 sequence: CASSQGGGPYEQYF. Written as DNA, the CDR3 is TGTGCCAGCAGCCAAGGGGGGGGTCCCTACGAGCAGTACTTC. The V gene is TRBV11-2, the J gene TRBJ2-7; tentatively, D is TRBD2 (7 bases). CDR3 length: 14 amino acids. The germline V and J ends were trimmed by 5 bases and 2 bases, with 13 bases remaining between them. Germline V gene sequence: CDR1 SGHAT, CDR2 FQNNGV.

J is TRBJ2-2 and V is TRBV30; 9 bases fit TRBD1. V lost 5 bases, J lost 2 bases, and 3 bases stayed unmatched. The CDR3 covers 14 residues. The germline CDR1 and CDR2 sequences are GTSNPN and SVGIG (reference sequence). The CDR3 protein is CAWGGQGNTGELFF. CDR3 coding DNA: TGTGCCTGGGGGGGACAGGGTAACACCGGGGAGCTGTTTTTT.

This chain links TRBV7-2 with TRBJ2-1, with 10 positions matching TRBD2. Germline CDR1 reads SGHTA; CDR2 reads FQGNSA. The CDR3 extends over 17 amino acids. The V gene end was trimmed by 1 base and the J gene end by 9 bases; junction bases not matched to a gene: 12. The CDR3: CASSLVELSGGAVEQFF. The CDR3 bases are TGTGCCAGCAGCTTAGTGGAGCTGAGCGGGGGGGCCGTTGAGCAGTTCTTC.

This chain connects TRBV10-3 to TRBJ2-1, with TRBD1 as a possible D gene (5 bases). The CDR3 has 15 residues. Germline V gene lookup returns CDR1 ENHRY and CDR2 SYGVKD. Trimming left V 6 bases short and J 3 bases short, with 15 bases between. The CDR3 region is CAIRSEDTNYNEQFF. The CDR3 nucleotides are TGTGCCATCAGATCCGAGGACACCAACTACAATGAGCAGTTCTTC.

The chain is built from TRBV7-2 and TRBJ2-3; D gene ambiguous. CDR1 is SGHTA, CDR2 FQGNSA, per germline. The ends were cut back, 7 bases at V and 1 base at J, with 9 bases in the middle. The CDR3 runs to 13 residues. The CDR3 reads CASTSRGTDTQYF. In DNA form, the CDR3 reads TGTGCCAGCACCTCGAGAGGCACAGATACGCAGTATTTT.

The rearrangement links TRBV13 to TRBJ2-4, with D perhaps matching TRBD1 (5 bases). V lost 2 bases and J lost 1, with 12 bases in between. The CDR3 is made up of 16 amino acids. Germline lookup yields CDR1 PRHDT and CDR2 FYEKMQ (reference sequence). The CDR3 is CASSLLWGQAKNIQYF. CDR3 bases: TGTGCCAGCAGCTTATTATGGGGCCAGGCCAAAAACATTCAGTACTTC.

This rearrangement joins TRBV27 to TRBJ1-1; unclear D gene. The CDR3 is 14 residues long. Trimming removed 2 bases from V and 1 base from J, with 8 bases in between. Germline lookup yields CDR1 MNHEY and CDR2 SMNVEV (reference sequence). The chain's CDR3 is CASSLRSGNTEAFF. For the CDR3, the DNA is TGTGCCAGCAGTTTAAGGTCGGGGAACACTGAAGCTTTCTTT.

The CDR3 sequence is CASSEDPGGPNYGYTF. The CDR3 DNA follows: TGTGCCAGCAGTGAGGATCCAGGGGGGCCTAACTATGGCTACACCTTC. The V gene is TRBV6-1, the J gene TRBJ1-2; 7 bases fit TRBD1. There are 16 residues in the CDR3. The J segment lost 0 bases and the V segment lost 3 bases, leaving 7 bases of the junction unmatched. Per germline, CDR1 MNHNS and CDR2 SASEGT.